This T cell receptor (beta chain) emerged from a study of blood T cell repertoires in COVID-19. Trimming took 10 bases from V and 6 from J; bases not matched to a gene: 4. This CDR3 has 12 amino acids. In the authors' methods: For nucleated cells, counts were estimated from reference gene primer amplification. The repertoire was sequenced with immunoSEQ multiplex PCR; TCRdb's copy has only in-frame clones and lacks some. D and trimming come from the DNA, and the V and J calls and clone size come from that table. In the table there are under 250,000 clones, under 90% of which are singletons. The gene calls are TRBV12-3 or TRBV12-4 and TRBJ2-1, with TRBD2 matching over 9 bases. What was sequenced was peripheral blood. This receptor was obtained from a woman aged 55-70 years who had recovered from COVID-19. CDR3 in amino acids: CAIRTSVNEQFF. CDR3 bases: TGTGCCATCAGGACTAGCGTCAATGAGCAGTTCTTC.